Reported below is one T cell receptor beta chain. Its specificity is not known. The data belong to a study of PD-L1 blockade in urothelial cancer. Overall study: The patients first took atezolizumab in about 2014, receiving 1,200 mg intravenously every 3 weeks. Males with urothelial cancer arising in the bladder constituted most of the 29 patients. Study findings and constraints: When measured at 3 weeks, tumor-associated blood clones expanded more in durable-benefit patients.

Housekeeping gene amplification provided the quantification of FFPE tumor DNA. This table comes from immunoSEQ multiplex PCR, and its TCRdb copy is limited to in-frame clones, with some not included. Of about 35,000 clones listed, more than 35% are singletons. V lost 10 bases to trimming and J lost 1 base, with 13 bases between them. The CDR3 is 13 residues long. The germline V gene encodes CDR1 MNHGY and CDR2 SAAAGT. The input for sequencing was tumor tissue, taken before atezolizumab (anti-PD-L1) treatment. The origin of this receptor is a man between 60 and 70 years old with urothelial cancer. The genes are TRBV6-8 and TRBJ1-1; D gene ambiguous. Here the CDR3 reads CAITASPNTEAFF. As DNA, the CDR3 is TGTGCCATCACGGCCAGCCCGAACACTGAAGCTTTCTTT.